This is a list of T cell receptor beta chains from one sample in a study of blood T cell repertoires in COVID-19. Method: immunoSEQ multiplex PCR; TCRdb's copy keeps in-frame clones and lacks some. This table holds tens of thousands of clones, around 75% found once. The sequenced sample was peripheral blood. The receptors come from a man older than 75 with acute or convalescent COVID-19. CDR3s include the opening cysteine and the closing phenylalanine or tryptophan. The D gene is left open where the match is weak. Not every row has a clone size; where given, it reads once, few, many or a size class.

D gene	clone size	V gene	J gene	CDR3 protein	CDR3 DNA
TRBD2	NA	TRBV6-5	TRBJ2-2	CASNLAGVVGGELFF	TGTGCCAGCAACCTAGCGGGAGTGGTTGGCGGGGAGCTGTTTTTT
NA	few	TRBV19	TRBJ1-5	CASSPTWRANQPQHF	TGTGCCAGTAGCCCGACGTGGAGGGCCAATCAGCCCCAGCATTTT
NA	many	TRBV6-5	TRBJ1-1	CASSRGRGNTEAFF	TGTGCCAGCAGTCGAGGACGGGGGAACACTGAAGCTTTCTTT
TRBD2	NA	TRBV18	TRBJ2-2	CASSPTSGMGDGELFF	TGTGCCAGCTCACCGACTAGCGGGATGGGAGACGGGGAGCTGTTTTTT
TRBD2	NA	TRBV19	TRBJ2-4	CASSKLAGGTQYF	TGTGCCAGTAGTAAATTAGCGGGAGGGACTCAGTACTTC
NA	NA	TRBV6-6	TRBJ1-3	CASSYPEGRRNTIYF	TGTGCCAGCAGTTACCCGGAGGGCAGGCGAAACACCATATATTTT
TRBD2	NA	TRBV30	TRBJ2-1	CAWNTLGAGVYNEQFF	TGTGCCTGGAACACCCTAGGAGCGGGAGTCTACAATGAGCAGTTCTTC
NA	NA	TRBV12-3/TRBV12-4	TRBJ2-3	CASSLRRDTQYF	TGTGCCAGCAGTTTACGTAGAGATACGCAGTATTTT
TRBD2	NA	TRBV4-2	TRBJ2-7	CASSHQYGTSGTYEQYF	TGTGCCAGCAGCCATCAATACGGGACTAGCGGAACCTACGAGCAGTACTTC
NA	NA	TRBV14	TRBJ1-4	CASSPPGTGGKLFF	TGTGCCAGCAGCCCACCCGGGACTGGCGGGAAACTGTTTTTT
TRBD1	NA	TRBV28	TRBJ1-4	CASSLWTGGVEKLFF	TGTGCCAGCAGTTTATGGACAGGGGGAGTTGAAAAACTGTTTTTT
TRBD1	many	TRBV2	TRBJ1-2	CASSSTGNDGYTF	TGTGCCAGCAGCTCGACAGGGAATGACGGCTACACCTTC
NA	NA	TRBV28	TRBJ2-5	CASTDLETQYF	TGTGCCAGCACCGACTTAGAGACCCAGTACTTC
TRBD2	few	TRBV7-9	TRBJ2-7	CASSRLGLREYEQYF	TGTGCCAGCAGCCGACTCGGATTGCGGGAGTACGAGCAGTACTTC
NA	NA	TRBV19	TRBJ2-2	CASSIGANTGELFF	TGTGCCAGTAGTATAGGGGCTAACACCGGGGAGCTGTTTTTT
NA	NA	TRBV7-8	TRBJ1-5	CASSPRPGWVNQPQHF	TGTGCCAGCAGCCCAAGGCCGGGGTGGGTCAATCAGCCCCAGCATTTT
NA	few	TRBV28	TRBJ1-2	CAAYKGNYGYTF	TGTGCCGCCTACAAGGGGAACTATGGCTACACCTTC
TRBD2	NA	TRBV28	TRBJ2-7	CASRQPGLAWAYEQYF	TGTGCCAGCCGCCAGCCGGGACTAGCGTGGGCCTACGAGCAGTACTTC
TRBD2	NA	TRBV2	TRBJ2-1	CASSRASGRGGEQFF	TGTGCCAGCAGCCGGGCTAGCGGGAGGGGTGGTGAGCAGTTCTTC
NA	once	TRBV19	TRBJ1-1	CASSTRVSTEAFF	TGTGCCAGTAGTACCAGGGTTAGCACTGAAGCTTTCTTT
TRBD2	NA	TRBV28	TRBJ2-7	CASTPWSVSGGRPYEQYF	TGTGCCAGCACCCCCTGGAGTGTGTCGGGAGGTCGGCCCTACGAGCAGTACTTC
TRBD2	NA	TRBV29-1	TRBJ2-1	CSVEPGGRASEQFF	TGCAGCGTTGAACCGGGCGGGAGGGCCAGTGAGCAGTTCTTC
NA	few	TRBV14	TRBJ2-1	CASSQDPLPPPPPFF	TGTGCCAGCAGCCAAGATCCCCTCCCCCCCCCTCCCCCGTTCTTC
TRBD1	NA	TRBV5-1	TRBJ2-2	CASSFPGQGSNTGELFF	TGCGCCAGCAGCTTCCCGGGACAGGGGTCTAACACCGGGGAGCTGTTTTTT
NA	few	TRBV30	TRBJ1-5	CAWSEQDNQPQHF	TGTGCCTGGAGTGAACAGGACAATCAGCCCCAGCATTTT
NA	NA	TRBV23-1	TRBJ1-1	CASTERQGALNTEAFF	TGCGCCAGCACCGAACGGCAGGGCGCCCTGAACACTGAAGCTTTCTTT
TRBD1	few	TRBV28	TRBJ1-5	CASSPGTGSQPQHF	TGTGCCAGCAGTCCAGGGACAGGGAGTCAGCCCCAGCATTTT
NA	NA	TRBV28	TRBJ1-5	CASTRTGSNQPQHF	TGTGCCAGCACCCGAACAGGGAGCAATCAGCCCCAGCATTTT
NA	NA	TRBV6-2/TRBV6-3	TRBJ1-5	CASSNPGQLGQPQHF	TGTGCCAGCAGTAACCCAGGACAATTGGGACAGCCCCAGCATTTT
NA	NA	TRBV18	TRBJ2-7	CASSPDRTYEQYF	TGTGCCAGCTCTCCCGACAGAACCTACGAGCAGTACTTC
NA	few	TRBV3-1/TRBV3-2	TRBJ1-2	CASSRNRFDGYTF	TGTGCCAGCAGCCGCAACAGATTCGATGGCTACACCTTC
NA	NA	TRBV2	TRBJ1-4	CASRQYGNEKLFF	TGTGCCAGCAGACAGTACGGTAATGAAAAACTGTTTTTT
TRBD1	NA	TRBV6-5	TRBJ1-5	CASRGQLNQPQHF	TGTGCCAGCAGGGGACAGTTAAATCAGCCCCAGCATTTT
TRBD2	NA	TRBV27	TRBJ2-5	CASRTSGRGYQETQYF	TGTGCCAGCAGGACTAGCGGGAGGGGGTACCAAGAGACCCAGTACTTC
NA	NA	TRBV19	TRBJ1-4	CASSIGQINEKLFF	TGTGCCAGTAGTATTGGCCAGATTAATGAAAAACTGTTTTTT
TRBD2	NA	TRBV28	TRBJ2-3	CASSSRAGGMTDTQYF	TGTGCCAGCAGTTCGCGAGCGGGAGGGATGACAGATACGCAGTATTTT
TRBD2	NA	TRBV5-1	TRBJ2-7	CASSLGTSALGYEQYF	TGCGCCAGCAGCTTGGGGACTAGCGCCCTGGGGTACGAGCAGTACTTC
TRBD2	NA	TRBV9	TRBJ2-1	CASSVVLAGGSEQFF	TGTGCCAGCAGCGTGGTCCTAGCGGGAGGGAGTGAGCAGTTCTTC
TRBD1	NA	TRBV6-6	TRBJ1-6	CASSRTGGNIGYNSPLHF	TGTGCCAGCAGTCGGACAGGGGGAAATATAGGATATAATTCACCCCTCCACTTT
NA	few	TRBV30	TRBJ1-5	CAYSVGATQPQHF	TGTGCCTATTCCGTGGGGGCGACTCAGCCCCAGCATTTT
NA	NA	TRBV5-1	TRBJ1-4	CASSLYSPNEKLFF	TGCGCCAGCAGCTTGTACAGTCCTAATGAAAAACTGTTTTTT
NA	NA	TRBV10-2	TRBJ2-2	CASTMDVQAGELFF	TGCGCCAGCACCATGGATGTACAGGCCGGGGAGCTGTTTTTT
NA	NA	TRBV12-3/TRBV12-4	TRBJ2-7	CASSLVQYEQYF	TGTGCCAGCAGTTTGGTCCAGTACGAGCAGTACTTC
TRBD2	NA	TRBV2	TRBJ2-2	CASTTSGANTGELFF	TGTGCCAGCACCACTAGCGGGGCGAACACCGGGGAGCTGTTTTTT
TRBD2	NA	TRBV7-2	TRBJ2-7	CASSRREESVQYF	TGTGCCAGCAGCCGCCGGGAGGAGTCGGTGCAGTACTTC
TRBD2	NA	TRBV6-5	TRBJ2-1	CASSYLASGSSGEQFF	TGTGCCAGCAGTTATCTCGCTAGCGGGAGTAGTGGTGAGCAGTTCTTC
TRBD1	NA	TRBV7-2	TRBJ1-1	CASSVSGGGLTEAFF	TGTGCCAGCAGCGTCTCAGGGGGCGGTTTGACTGAAGCTTTCTTT
TRBD2	NA	TRBV7-2	TRBJ2-1	CASSLAAGTSGIGYNEQFF	TGTGCCAGCAGCTTAGCGGCAGGGACTAGCGGGATAGGCTACAATGAGCAGTTCTTC
NA	NA	TRBV19	TRBJ2-2	CASSHKGGLSNTGELFF	TGTGCCAGTAGCCATAAGGGGGGGCTTTCGAACACCGGGGAGCTGTTTTTT
NA	NA	TRBV4-2	TRBJ2-2	CASSLGGQGTGELFF	TGTGCCAGCAGCCTGGGAGGTCAGGGAACCGGGGAGCTGTTTTTT
TRBD2	once	TRBV4-2	TRBJ2-7	CASSFSSGSQEQYF	TGTGCCAGCAGCTTCTCCAGCGGGAGTCAGGAGCAGTACTTC
TRBD1	NA	TRBV19	TRBJ2-5	CASSDGTGGKETQYF	TGTGCCAGTAGTGACGGGACAGGGGGCAAAGAGACCCAGTACTTC
NA	NA	TRBV7-8	TRBJ1-1	CASSLDQGRMNTEAFF	TGTGCCAGCAGCTTAGATCAGGGGCGCATGAACACTGAAGCTTTCTTT
NA	NA	TRBV12-3/TRBV12-4	TRBJ2-1	CASSLAGEQFF	TGTGCCAGCAGTCTAGCCGGTGAGCAGTTCTTC
NA	few	TRBV7-9	TRBJ2-3	CASSFLTPDTQYF	TGTGCCAGCAGCTTCCTTACTCCAGATACGCAGTATTTT
TRBD1	once	TRBV28	TRBJ2-1	CASSLPGGMNEQFF	TGTGCCAGCAGTTTACCAGGGGGCATGAATGAGCAGTTCTTC
TRBD1	few	TRBV28	TRBJ2-2	CASSLGGAGTGELFF	TGTGCCAGCAGTCTAGGGGGCGCTGGGACCGGGGAGCTGTTTTTT
NA	NA	TRBV5-1	TRBJ1-2	CASSFYRDGYTF	TGCGCCAGCAGCTTTTACAGGGACGGCTACACCTTC
NA	NA	TRBV5-4	TRBJ1-3	CASSLDSNPGNTIYF	TGTGCCAGCAGCTTGGACAGTAACCCTGGAAACACCATATATTTT